The next 31 T cell receptor beta chains were all read from a single sample in a study of T cell repertoires in ileal Crohn's disease. Clones were read by immunoSEQ multiplex PCR, and TCRdb kept only the in-frame ones, dropping some. Among roughly 60,000 clones listed, about 89% were seen once. Indicated time point: neoterminal ileum biopsy at postoperative endoscopy, about 6 months after surgery. Sequenced input: ileal tissue. These receptors originate from an adult with Crohn's disease.

The chain is built from TRBV14 and TRBJ1-1; no reliable D call. Trimming shortened V by 1 base and J by 6 bases, and 12 bases separated the two germline ends. Germline V gene data show CDR1 as SGHDN and CDR2 as FVKESK. The CDR3 sequence is 14 residues long. The chain's CDR3 is CASSQARMVSEAFF. In DNA form, the CDR3 reads TGTGCCAGCAGCCAAGCCAGGATGGTATCTGAAGCTTTCTTT.

J is TRBJ1-2 and V is TRBV5-6; 10 nucleotides agree with TRBD1. The V segment lost 4 bases and the J segment 4 bases; nucleotides outside the gene matches: 7. Germline V gives CDR1 SGHDT, CDR2 YYEEEE. CDR3 length: 15 amino acids. The CDR3 DNA is TGTGCCAGCAGCCCTGACAGGGGGCAAGGCTATGGCTACACCTTC. It is translated as CASSPDRGQGYGYTF.

The chain combines TRBV28 with TRBJ1-4; D perhaps matches TRBD1 (5 bases). The germline V gene has CDR1 MDHEN and CDR2 SYDVKM. This CDR3 has 15 amino acids. V lost 5 bases to trimming and J lost 13 bases, with 23 bases between them. The CDR3 is CASSKPPGEDRGLFF. The CDR3 DNA reads as TGTGCCAGCAGTAAACCTCCGGGGGAGGACCGCGGACTGTTTTTT.

Only one count was recorded for this clone. V and J are TRBV11-2 and TRBJ2-7, with a possible D match to TRBD1 (5 bases). The germline V gene has CDR1 SGHAT and CDR2 FQNNGV. This CDR3 comprises 17 residues. V was pared by 4 bases and J by 2 bases, with 21 bases between. The CDR3 sequence is CASSYHPTLTVAYEQYF. DNA for the CDR3: TGTGCCAGCAGCTACCACCCCACTTTGACAGTTGCCTACGAGCAGTACTTC.

The chain combines TRBV18 with TRBJ1-2; D is uncertain. The ends were cut back, 1 base at V and 8 bases at J, with 8 bases in the middle. The CDR3 sequence is 12 residues long. Germline V gene lookup returns CDR1 KGHSH and CDR2 LQKENI. In DNA, the CDR3 is TGTGCCAGCTCACCACGAGAAGAGGGCTACACCTTC. It specifies CASSPREEGYTF.

This clone was counted a few times. This chain uses TRBV7-9 with TRBJ1-2, with a possible D match to TRBD1 (5 bases). CDR1 and CDR2 (germline): SEHNR, FQNEAQ (reference sequence). The CDR3 runs to 13 residues. With 5 bases removed from V and 6 bases from J, the gap between germline ends came to 13 bases. The CDR3 reads CASSLDKIDGYTF. The CDR3, as DNA: TGTGCCAGCAGCCTGGACAAGATCGATGGCTACACCTTC.

The V gene is TRBV27, the J gene TRBJ2-1; 8 bases fit TRBD1. V dropped 6 bases and J dropped 3; count of bases not matched to a gene: 4. The CDR3 is made up of 14 amino acids. Germline CDR1 MNHEY, CDR2 SMNVEV (reference sequence). For the CDR3, the DNA is TGTGCCAGCAGGACAGGGGTTCGCTACAATGAGCAGTTCTTC. Its protein product is CASRTGVRYNEQFF.

The chain has TRBV5-4 and TRBJ2-3; D remains unclear. In germline, CDR1 is SGHNT, CDR2 YYREEE (reference sequence). Deletions cut 6 bases from V and 0 bases from J, with 8 bases between. The CDR3 spans 13 residues. CDR3 DNA: TGTGCCAGCATGAACTCTAGCACAGATACGCAGTATTTT. Translation gives CASMNSSTDTQYF.

The gene calls are TRBV18 and TRBJ2-7; D is ambiguous. The CDR3 extends over 16 amino acids. V lost 2 bases, J lost 4 bases, and 18 bases lay in between. The germline V gene encodes CDR1 KGHSH and CDR2 LQKENI. The CDR3 nucleotides are TGTGCCAGCTCACCATTTCAAACAGTGGCCTCTTACGAGCAGTACTTC. Its translation is CASSPFQTVASYEQYF.

The rearrangement links TRBV18 to TRBJ1-5; the D is unclear. Between the trimmed V and J ends, which lost 3 bases and 7 bases, there was a span of 13 bases. CDR1 KGHSH and CDR2 LQKENI come from the germline V gene. This CDR3 has 14 amino acids. The CDR3 DNA reads as TGTGCCAGCTCACCCCAAGCGAACGGACAGCCCCAGCATTTT. Protein: CASSPQANGQPQHF.

CDR3 nucleotides: TGTGCCAGCAGTCTGAATAAGGCGGGTGGTACGCAGTATTTT. Translation: CASSLNKAGGTQYF. The rearrangement uses TRBV6-6 and TRBJ2-3; possibly TRBD2 for D (5 bases). The CDR3 runs 14 residues. In germline, CDR1 is MNHNY, CDR2 SVGAGI (reference sequence). Trimming took 5 bases from V and 8 from J, leaving 17 bases between them.

The V gene is TRBV29-1, the J gene TRBJ2-5; the D is unclear. V was cut by 3 bases and J by 5 bases, with 7 bases left in between. The CDR3 has 11 residues. The V gene's germline CDR1 is SQVTM and CDR2 ANQGSEA. As DNA, the CDR3 is TGCAGCGTTGAGCGGCGCGAGACCCAGTACTTC. Translated: CSVERRETQYF.

The V call is TRBV11-3, the J call TRBJ2-2, with TRBD1 identical over 7 bases. V gave up 0 bases and J gave up 11 bases; unmatched junction bases: 6. The CDR3 has 14 residues. Germline CDR1 reads SGHNT; CDR2 reads YENEEA. DNA for the CDR3: TGTGCCAGCAGCTTAGATAGACAGGGCGGAGAGCTGTTTTTT. This sequence encodes CASSLDRQGGELFF.

The rearrangement uses TRBV6-5 and TRBJ1-1; no clear D gene. Germline V CDR1 and CDR2: MNHEY, SVGAGI. V dropped 5 bases and J dropped 11 bases, with 18 bases sitting between them. CDR3 length: 13 residues. CDR3: CASSPPDRGRAFF. Written as DNA, the CDR3 is TGTGCCAGCAGTCCCCCAGACCGTGGGAGGGCTTTCTTT.

In this sample, this clone turned up once. This chain links TRBV4-3 with TRBJ2-7; possible D gene TRBD1, 6 bases. Germline V CDR1 and CDR2: LGHNA, YSLEER. CDR3 length: 15 amino acids. The V end lost 0 bases, the J end lost 3 bases, and 12 bases lay between the germline ends. The CDR3 sequence is CASSQEVGTNYEQYF. The CDR3 DNA sequence: TGCGCCAGCAGCCAAGAGGTCGGGACAAACTACGAGCAGTACTTC.

The rearrangement links TRBV5-6 to TRBJ2-5; TRBD1 might be the D (7 bases). The CDR3 is 15 residues long. Per the germline V gene, CDR1 is SGHDT and CDR2 is YYEEEE. The V gene lost 2 bases and the J gene lost 0 bases, with 11 bases spanning the gap. The CDR3 DNA follows: TGTGCCAGCAGCTTAGGAGGGGGCCACCAAGAGACCCAGTACTTC. Its protein product is CASSLGGGHQETQYF. Combining the CDR3 with reference TRBV5-6 and TRBJ2-5 gives the whole variable domain DAGVTQSPTHLIKTRGQQVTLRCSPKSGHDTVSWYQQALGQGPQFIFQYYEEEERQRGNFPDRFSGHQFPNYSSELNVNALLLGDSALYLCASSLGGGHQETQYFGPGTRLLVL.

The chain has TRBV28 and TRBJ1-2, with TRBD1 as a possible D gene (6 bases). The CDR3 is 13 residues long. V lost 5 bases and J 8 bases, leaving 15 bases between the germline ends. Germline V lookup: CDR1 MDHEN, CDR2 SYDVKM. The CDR3 protein is CASSTGMPWGYTF. CDR3 nucleotides: TGTGCCAGCAGTACAGGGATGCCTTGGGGCTACACCTTC.

This chain connects TRBV14 to TRBJ2-1; TRBD2 matches 9 bases. The V gene's germline CDR1 is SGHDN and CDR2 FVKESK. The CDR3 sequence is 16 residues long. The V segment lost 4 bases and the J segment 3 bases; nucleotides outside the gene matches: 7. The CDR3 sequence: CASSRISGSYYNEQFF. The CDR3 nucleotides are TGTGCCAGCAGCCGTATTAGCGGGAGTTACTACAATGAGCAGTTCTTC.

The chain recombines TRBV6-5 with TRBJ1-1, with 7 nucleotides matching TRBD1. V dropped 2 bases and J dropped 4; count of bases not matched to a gene: 4. The germline V gene has CDR1 MNHEY and CDR2 SVGAGI. This CDR3 has 14 amino acids. The CDR3 bases are TGTGCCAGCAGTTACCGACAGGGTGGCACTGAAGCTTTCTTT. Its protein product is CASSYRQGGTEAFF.

This sequence joins TRBV29-1 and TRBJ1-1; a weak D match, TRBD1 (6 bases). Trimming stripped 4 bases from V and 1 base from J, with 10 bases between. The length of the CDR3 is 13 residues. Germline CDR1 reads SQVTM; CDR2 reads ANQGSEA. As DNA, the CDR3 is TGCAGCGTTGTTTCGGGACAGAACACTGAAGCTTTCTTT. Translating it yields CSVVSGQNTEAFF.

The gene calls are TRBV15 and TRBJ2-7; TRBD1 is a possible D gene (6 bases). V lost 5 bases and J lost 4, with 15 bases in between. Germline lookup yields CDR1 LNHNV and CDR2 YYDKDF (reference sequence). The CDR3 extends over 14 amino acids. The CDR3 DNA reads as TGTGCCACCAGCTTTGCCCGGACAGAGTACGAGCAGTACGTC. Translating gives CATSFARTEYEQYV.

The rearrangement links TRBV5-4 to TRBJ1-2; D unresolved. Trimming removed 4 bases at V and 2 bases at J, with 15 bases between. This CDR3 region has 15 residues. The germline V gene encodes CDR1 SGHNT and CDR2 YYREEE (reference sequence). This CDR3 reads CASSMDQDPNYGYTF. The CDR3 DNA is TGTGCCAGCAGCATGGACCAGGATCCGAACTATGGCTACACCTTC. The whole variable domain, remainder taken from reference TRBV5-4 and TRBJ1-2, is ETGVTQSPTHLIKTRGQQVTLRCSSQSGHNTVSWYQQALGQGPQFIFQYYREEENGRGNFPPRFSGLQFPNYSSELNVNALELDDSALYLCASSMDQDPNYGYTFGSGTRLTVV.

V usage is TRBV19 and J usage is TRBJ1-5, with TRBD1 as a possible D gene (6 bases). V was pared by 5 bases and J by 4 bases, with 15 bases between. The CDR3 totals 15 residues. Germline-derived CDR1 and CDR2 are LNHDA and SQIVND (reference sequence). The CDR3 nucleotides read TGTGCCAGTAGTCCCAAAACAGGGTTTAATCAGCCCCAGCATTTT. It encodes CASSPKTGFNQPQHF. Using reference TRBV19 and TRBJ1-5 for the parts outside the CDR3, the full variable domain is DGGITQSPKYLFRKEGQNVTLSCEQNLNHDAMYWYRQDPGQGLRLIYYSQIVNDFQKGDIAEGYSVSREKKESFPLTVTSAQKNPTAFYLCASSPKTGFNQPQHFGDGTRLSIL.

This rearrangement joins TRBV25-1 to TRBJ1-5; no definite D call. Germline V gene lookup returns CDR1 MGHDK and CDR2 SYGVNS. V dropped 2 bases and J dropped 0 bases, with 8 bases sitting between them. CDR3 length equals 15 residues. The DNA for the CDR3 is TGTGCCAGCAGTGAAGGGCAGGTTAGCAATCAGCCCCAGCATTTT. Protein: CASSEGQVSNQPQHF.

This clone was recorded once. The V gene is TRBV6-1, the J gene TRBJ1-1, with TRBD1 as a possible D gene (5 bases). V was clipped by 1 base and J by 8 bases, with 14 bases between them. Germline V gene sequence: CDR1 MNHNS, CDR2 SASEGT. The CDR3 has 14 amino acids. The CDR3 loop is CASSEGGGLLEAFF. The CDR3 DNA reads TGTGCCAGCAGTGAAGGGGGGGGACTTCTCGAAGCTTTCTTT.

CDR3 sequence (DNA): TGTGCCACCAGCAGAGTCGACAGGCGCAATTCACCCCTCCACTTT. The encoded protein is CATSRVDRRNSPLHF. J is TRBJ1-6 and V is TRBV15; D perhaps matches TRBD1 (6 bases). The CDR3 is 15 residues long. Trimming removed 1 base from V and 7 bases from J, with 11 bases in between. Germline V gene data show CDR1 as LNHNV and CDR2 as YYDKDF (reference sequence). Full variable domain (remainder filled in from reference TRBV15 and TRBJ1-6): DAMVIQNPRYQVTQFGKPVTLSCSQTLNHNVMYWYQQKSSQAPKLLFHYYDKDFNNEADTPDNFQSRRPNTSFCFLDIRSPGLGDTAMYLCATSRVDRRNSPLHFGNGTRLTVT.

This chain links TRBV6-1 with TRBJ1-3; 7 nucleotides agree with TRBD1. This CDR3 spans 16 amino acids. Germline V gene data show CDR1 as MNHNS and CDR2 as SASEGT. Trimming took 3 bases from V and 0 from J; bases not matched to a gene: 5. The CDR3 bases are TGTGCCAGCAGTGAGACGGGGACAGTCTCTGGAAACACCATATATTTT. Its translation: CASSETGTVSGNTIYF.

This clone was seen once. The chain carries TRBV7-2 and TRBJ1-1; D not certain. This CDR3 contains 12 residues. The V and J ends lost 1 base and 8 bases respectively, with 8 bases between them. In germline, CDR1 is SGHTA, CDR2 FQGNSA. CDR3 sequence: CASSLVWAEAFF. The CDR3, as DNA: TGTGCCAGCAGCTTAGTCTGGGCAGAAGCTTTCTTT.

A few counts support this clone. The chain is built from TRBV28 and TRBJ2-7, with TRBD2 matching over 10 bases. CDR1 and CDR2 (germline): MDHEN, SYDVKM. CDR3 length: 15 amino acids. V was clipped by 3 bases and J by 1 base; unmatched bases: 3. Here the CDR3 DNA reads TGTGCCAGCAGTTTCGGGACTAGCGCGTCCTACGAGCAGTACTTC. This translates into CASSFGTSASYEQYF.

The chain is built from TRBV5-4 and TRBJ2-1; TRBD2 aligns across 9 bases. V lost 1 base and J lost 7; bases outside the gene matches: 12. Germline V gives CDR1 SGHNT, CDR2 YYREEE (reference sequence). CDR3 size: 17 residues. Here the CDR3 DNA reads TGTGCCAGCAGCTTGTCGGCGGGCGGGAGGGCCGGGAATGAGCAGTTCTTC. Protein: CASSLSAGGRAGNEQFF.

This rearrangement joins TRBV7-8 to TRBJ1-2; no definite D call. Trimming took 6 bases from V and 5 from J, leaving 7 bases between them. CDR1 and CDR2 from the germline V gene are SGHVS and FQNEAQ. This CDR3 spans 11 amino acids. The CDR3 DNA reads TGTGCCAGCAGGGGCCCTTATGGCTACACCTTC. The encoded protein is CASRGPYGYTF.